This T cell receptor beta chain derives from a study of shared clonotypes between healthy human individuals. Profiling relied on immunoSEQ multiplex PCR, and the TCRdb table lists in-frame clones only, not all of them. The data show about 2.1 million clones, about 94% seen once. Positive CCR7 selection of CD45RO-negative cells yielded the naive CD8 cells, and terminally differentiated effector memory CD45RA+ cells were excluded. The V end was cut by 2 bases, the J end by 6 bases, with 14 bases between. This CDR3 has 15 amino acids. Germline values: CDR1 MNHEY, CDR2 SMNVEV (reference sequence). The sequenced sample was naive CD8+ T cells from PBMCs. The chain uses TRBV27 and TRBJ2-1, with D possibly matching TRBD1 (5 bases). This clonotype originated in a man aged 18 to 30 in good health. Some clones in this sample may be carry-over from other donors' samples. CDR3 sequence (DNA): TGTGCCAGCAGTTTAGGGTTTGGGGCGGCCAATGAGCAGTTCTTC. This codes for CASSLGFGAANEQFF.